This TCR beta chain is drawn from a study of identifying expanded T cells in peripheral blood. As concerns this clone: Its specificity is unknown.

CDR1 is SGHNT, CDR2 YYREEE, per germline (reference sequence). V lost 4 bases and J 0 bases, leaving 11 bases between the germline ends. This CDR3 is built from 16 residues. Using immunoSEQ multiplex PCR, the repertoire was profiled, and TCRdb retains in-frame clones only, with some absent. The sample contains about 100,000 clones, roughly 85% of which appear only once. Whole-study results and caveats: Technical replicates showed roughly 1.2 changed clones; around 2 weeks approximately 16; four weeks 19. Approximately 2-week clone count variance significantly increased as total template count grew.

During the collection period, no donor immune events like infections were recorded. V is TRBV5-4 and J is TRBJ2-6; the D is unclear. This clonotype was sampled from a person aged 18 to 70 in good health. Sequencing used blood. The CDR3 sequence: CASSEGRISGANVLTF. The CDR3 coding sequence is TGTGCCAGCAGCGAAGGACGGATCTCTGGGGCCAACGTCCTGACTTTC.